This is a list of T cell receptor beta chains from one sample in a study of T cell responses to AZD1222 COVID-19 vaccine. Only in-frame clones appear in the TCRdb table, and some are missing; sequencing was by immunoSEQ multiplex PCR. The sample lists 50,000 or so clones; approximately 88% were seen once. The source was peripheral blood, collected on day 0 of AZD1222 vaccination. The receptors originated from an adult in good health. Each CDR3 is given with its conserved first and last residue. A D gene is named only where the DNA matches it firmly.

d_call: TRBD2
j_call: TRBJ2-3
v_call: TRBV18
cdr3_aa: CASSSSGGSTDTQYF
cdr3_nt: TGTGCCAGCTCATCTAGCGGGGGCAGCACAGATACGCAGTATTTT

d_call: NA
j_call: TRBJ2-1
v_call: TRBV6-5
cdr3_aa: CASRKGGSEQFF
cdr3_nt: TGTGCCAGCAGAAAAGGAGGGAGTGAGCAGTTCTTC

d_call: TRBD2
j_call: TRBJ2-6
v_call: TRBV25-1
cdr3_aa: CASSERTSGSSGANVLTF
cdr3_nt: TGTGCCAGCAGTGAAAGGACTAGCGGGAGCTCTGGGGCCAACGTCCTGACTTTC

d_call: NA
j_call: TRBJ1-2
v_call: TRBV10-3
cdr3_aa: CAISDTGSQDYGYTF
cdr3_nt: TGTGCCATCAGTGACACGGGGAGTCAGGACTATGGCTACACCTTC

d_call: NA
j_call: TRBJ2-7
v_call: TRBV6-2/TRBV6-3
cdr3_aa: CASSYSFRTLVSSYEQYF
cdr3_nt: TGTGCCAGCAGTTACTCCTTCCGGACGCTAGTTAGCTCCTACGAGCAGTACTTC

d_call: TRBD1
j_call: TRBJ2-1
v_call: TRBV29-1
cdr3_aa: CSVGGGQGAYNEQFF
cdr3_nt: TGCAGCGTTGGAGGGGGACAGGGGGCGTACAATGAGCAGTTCTTC

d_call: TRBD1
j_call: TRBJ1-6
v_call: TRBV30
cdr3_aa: CAWRRDSYSPLHF
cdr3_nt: TGTGCCTGGAGAAGGGACAGTTATTCACCCCTCCACTTT

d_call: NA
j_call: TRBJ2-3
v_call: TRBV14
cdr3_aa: CASSQGVFGQRADTQYF
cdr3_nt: TGTGCCAGCAGCCAAGGAGTCTTCGGCCAGCGGGCGGATACGCAGTATTTT

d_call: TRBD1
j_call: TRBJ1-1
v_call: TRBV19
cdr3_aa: CASSVGQGWTEAFF
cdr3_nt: TGTGCCAGTAGTGTGGGACAGGGTTGGACTGAAGCTTTCTTT

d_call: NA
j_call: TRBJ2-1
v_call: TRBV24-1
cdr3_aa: CATSDFGVSEQFF
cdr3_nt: TGTGCCACCAGTGATTTTGGGGTTTCTGAGCAGTTCTTC

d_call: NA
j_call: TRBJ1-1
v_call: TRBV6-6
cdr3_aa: CASSLQEGWTEAFF
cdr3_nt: TGTGCCAGCAGCCTCCAAGAGGGTTGGACTGAAGCTTTCTTT

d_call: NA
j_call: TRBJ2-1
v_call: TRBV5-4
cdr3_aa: CASSLGDNYNEQFF
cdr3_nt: TGTGCCAGCAGCTTGGGGGACAATTACAATGAGCAGTTCTTC

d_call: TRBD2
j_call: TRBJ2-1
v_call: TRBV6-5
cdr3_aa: CASGLAGGTYNEQFF
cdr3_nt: TGTGCCAGCGGATTAGCGGGAGGTACCTACAATGAGCAGTTCTTC

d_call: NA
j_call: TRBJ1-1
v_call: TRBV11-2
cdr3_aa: CASSLEISGGIAVTEAFF
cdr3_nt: TGTGCCAGCAGCTTGGAAATTTCGGGGGGCATAGCGGTTACTGAAGCTTTCTTT

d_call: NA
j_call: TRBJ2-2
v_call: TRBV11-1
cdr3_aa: CASRWGENTGELFF
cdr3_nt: TGTGCCAGCAGATGGGGGGAGAACACCGGGGAGCTGTTTTTT

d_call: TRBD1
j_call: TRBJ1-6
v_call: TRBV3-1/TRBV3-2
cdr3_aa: CASSLGQANSPLHF
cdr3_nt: TGTGCCAGCAGTCTGGGACAGGCTAATTCACCCCTCCACTTT

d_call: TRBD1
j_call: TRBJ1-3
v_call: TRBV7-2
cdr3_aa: CASSLDRGSGNTIYF
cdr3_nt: TGTGCCAGCAGCTTGGACAGGGGCTCTGGAAACACCATATATTTT

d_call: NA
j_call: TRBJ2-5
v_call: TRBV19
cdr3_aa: CASKGGETQYF
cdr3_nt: TGTGCCAGTAAGGGCGGGGAGACCCAGTACTTC

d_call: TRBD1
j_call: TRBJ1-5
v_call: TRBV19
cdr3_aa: CASSRQGFSPQHF
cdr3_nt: TGTGCCAGTAGCAGACAGGGTTTTTCGCCCCAGCATTTT

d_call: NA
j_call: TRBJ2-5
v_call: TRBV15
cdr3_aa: CATSRDQAALETQYF
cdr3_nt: TGTGCCACCAGCAGAGATCAGGCAGCGCTAGAGACCCAGTACTTC

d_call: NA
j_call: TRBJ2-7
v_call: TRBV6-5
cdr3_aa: CATSGTRYEQYF
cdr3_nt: TGTGCCACGTCCGGGACGCGCTACGAGCAGTACTTC

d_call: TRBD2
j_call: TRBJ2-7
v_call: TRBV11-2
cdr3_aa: CASSSRLAGDYEQYF
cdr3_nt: TGTGCCAGCAGCTCGAGACTAGCGGGAGACTACGAGCAGTACTTC

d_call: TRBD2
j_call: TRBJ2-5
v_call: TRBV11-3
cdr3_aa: CASSSGTSEDETQYF
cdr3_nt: TGTGCCAGCAGCTCCGGGACTAGCGAGGACGAGACCCAGTACTTC

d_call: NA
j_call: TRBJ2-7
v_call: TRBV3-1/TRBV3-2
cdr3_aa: CASSPRIASSYEQYF
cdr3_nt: TGTGCCAGCAGCCCCCGGATTGCTAGCTCCTACGAGCAGTACTTC

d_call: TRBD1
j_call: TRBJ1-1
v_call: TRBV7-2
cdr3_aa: CASSLDRGSTEAFF
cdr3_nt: TGTGCCAGCAGCTTAGACAGGGGGTCCACTGAAGCTTTCTTT

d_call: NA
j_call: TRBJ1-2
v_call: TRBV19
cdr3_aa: CASGIFNYGYTF
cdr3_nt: TGTGCCAGTGGGATATTTAACTATGGCTACACCTTC

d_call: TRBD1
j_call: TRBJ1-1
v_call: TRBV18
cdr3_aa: CASSPRSDRGPGYTEAFF
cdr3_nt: TGTGCCAGCTCACCACGTTCGGACAGGGGGCCTGGGTACACTGAAGCTTTCTTT